This is a list of T cell receptor beta chains from one sample in a study of CD8 T cells in Susac syndrome. TCRdb reanalysed the immunoSEQ multiplex PCR reads using MiXCR and keeps one entry per CDR3 protein. Of 65,000 to 75,000 distinct CDR3 sequences in the sample, around 95% are singletons; the top ten hold over 0.2%. The material sequenced was CD8+ T cells from PBMCs. Source of these receptors: a human donor in good health. Both conserved end residues are part of each CDR3. A D gene is named only where the DNA matches it firmly. Clone size appears in some rows only: once, few, many, or a class for an expanded clone.

TRBV9	TRBJ2-5	-	-	CASSTWTGETQYF	TGTGCCAGCAGCACTTGGACCGGGGAGACCCAGTACTTC
TRBV27	TRBJ2-1	-	TRBD1	CASSLYPTGENEQFF	TGTGCCAGCAGTTTGTACCCAACAGGGGAGAATGAGCAGTTCTTC
TRBV2	TRBJ1-5	-	TRBD1	CASSSGQGVSQPQHF	TGTGCCAGCAGCTCCGGACAGGGGGTAAGTCAGCCCCAGCATTTT
TRBV5-1	TRBJ1-4	-	TRBD1	CASSKQGQGWTNEKLFF	TGCGCCAGCAGTAAGCAGGGACAGGGGTGGACTAATGAAAAACTGTTTTTT
TRBV7-2	TRBJ2-1	few	-	CASSLAGAGGEQFF	TGTGCCAGCAGCTTAGCGGGGGCCGGGGGTGAGCAGTTCTTC
TRBV27	TRBJ1-1	-	-	CASLDSWRTEAFF	TGTGCCTCCCTGGACAGCTGGCGCACTGAAGCTTTCTTT
TRBV5-4	TRBJ2-7	-	-	CASSPGGREQYF	TGTGCCAGCAGCCCCGGAGGGAGAGAGCAGTACTTC
TRBV25-1	TRBJ1-5	-	-	CASSEWAGQPQHF	TGTGCCAGCAGTGAATGGGCCGGACAGCCCCAGCATTTT
TRBV11-1	TRBJ2-3	-	-	CASSLEDSFYDTQYF	TGTGCCAGCAGCTTAGAAGACAGTTTTTACGATACGCAGTATTTT
TRBV6-2/TRBV6-3	TRBJ1-4	-	-	CASRTPGFDEKLFF	TGTGCCAGCCGAACACCCGGGTTTGACGAAAAACTGTTTTTT
TRBV7-3	TRBJ2-3	-	-	CASSPRDLDTQYF	TGTGCCAGCAGCCCCCGGGACCTGGATACGCAGTATTTT
TRBV4-3	TRBJ2-6	once	TRBD1	CASSQGPGQGPFPGANVLTF	TGCGCCAGCAGCCAAGGTCCCGGACAGGGGCCCTTCCCCGGGGCCAACGTCCTGACTTTC
TRBV3-1	TRBJ2-5	-	-	CASSQTGYQETQYF	TGTGCCAGCAGCCAAACTGGGTACCAAGAGACCCAGTACTTC
TRBV4-1	TRBJ2-5	once	-	CASSQDRTQYF	TGCGCCAGCAGCCAAGATCGGACCCAGTACTTC
TRBV27	TRBJ2-2	-	-	CASSFTAGELFF	TGTGCCAGCAGTTTTACGGCCGGGGAGCTGTTTTTT
TRBV29-1	TRBJ2-1	-	-	CSVDNEQFF	TGCAGCGTCGACAATGAGCAGTTCTTC
TRBV9	TRBJ2-2	once	-	CASSLLPGELFF	TGTGCCAGCAGCCTCCTTCCCGGGGAGCTGTTTTTT
TRBV6-5	TRBJ2-7	-	-	CASRDGVMDTYEQYF	TGTGCCAGCCGGGATGGGGTTATGGATACGTACGAGCAGTACTTC
TRBV11-2	TRBJ2-7	-	TRBD1	CASSLRTGGYEQYF	TGTGCCAGCAGCTTAAGGACAGGGGGCTACGAGCAGTACTTC
TRBV5-4	TRBJ1-6	-	-	CASSSLGRVLNSPLHF	TGTGCCAGCAGCTCCCTGGGGAGGGTGCTTAATTCACCCCTCCACTTT
TRBV7-8	TRBJ1-3	-	-	CASSLSQGGAGNTIYF	TGTGCCAGCAGCTTAAGCCAGGGAGGCGCTGGAAACACCATATATTTT
TRBV5-1	TRBJ2-7	-	-	CASSLAGERYF	TGCGCCAGCAGCTTGGCAGGGGAGAGGTACTTC
TRBV5-1	TRBJ2-7	-	-	CASSLVGVTYEQYF	TGCGCCAGCAGCTTGGTTGGAGTTACCTACGAGCAGTACTTC
TRBV4-3	TRBJ1-1	few	-	CASSQGEGNTEAFF	TGCGCCAGCAGCCAAGGTGAGGGAAACACTGAAGCTTTCTTT
TRBV27	TRBJ2-7	once	TRBD2	CASSSTGPGGSYEQYF	TGTGCCAGCAGTTCAACCGGGCCGGGGGGAAGCTACGAGCAGTACTTC
TRBV19	TRBJ1-5	-	TRBD1	CASSIIGTGPQPQHF	TGTGCCAGTAGTATCATAGGGACAGGGCCTCAGCCCCAGCATTTT
TRBV4-1	TRBJ1-1	-	-	CASSPGQYPEAFF	TGCGCCAGCAGCCCCGGACAGTACCCTGAAGCTTTCTTT
TRBV9	TRBJ2-7	few	TRBD1	CASSERDRGSLAEQYF	TGTGCCAGCAGCGAGAGAGACAGGGGCTCCCTCGCCGAGCAGTACTTC
TRBV27	TRBJ1-4	-	-	CASKDKGNTDEKLFF	TGTGCCAGCAAAGACAAGGGGAATACCGATGAAAAACTGTTTTTT
TRBV15	TRBJ1-2	-	-	CATSRDLGGSYGYTF	TGTGCCACCAGCAGAGATCTGGGGGGCAGCTATGGCTACACCTTC
TRBV14	TRBJ2-6	-	-	CASSPGPPMGANVLTF	TGTGCCAGCAGCCCGGGACCACCGATGGGGGCCAACGTCCTGACTTTC
TRBV6-6	TRBJ1-2	-	-	CASMKGLYGYTF	TGTGCCAGCATGAAGGGTCTCTATGGCTACACCTTC
TRBV5-6	TRBJ1-6	-	-	CASSSPDGSGNSPLHF	TGTGCCAGCAGCTCACCTGACGGATCGGGGAATTCACCCCTCCACTTT
TRBV7-9	TRBJ1-4	-	TRBD1	CASSQTGVSEKLFF	TGTGCCAGCAGCCAGACAGGGGTATCGGAAAAACTGTTTTTT
TRBV5-1	TRBJ2-1	once	-	CASSLDGGLSYNEQFF	TGCGCCAGCAGCTTGGACGGGGGGCTCTCCTACAATGAGCAGTTCTTC
TRBV29-1	TRBJ2-5	-	TRBD1	CSVEGQVKETQYF	TGCAGCGTTGAGGGACAGGTAAAAGAGACCCAGTACTTC
TRBV5-1	TRBJ1-1	-	-	CASSSGDTEAFF	TGCGCCAGCAGCTCCGGGGACACTGAAGCTTTCTTT
TRBV4-3	TRBJ1-3	-	-	CASSEALSSGNTIYF	TGCGCCAGCAGCGAAGCACTGTCCTCTGGAAACACCATATATTTT
TRBV4-3	TRBJ2-5	-	-	CASSQVGGPREETQYF	TGCGCCAGCAGCCAAGTGGGGGGCCCCAGGGAGGAGACCCAGTACTTC
TRBV5-1	TRBJ1-4	-	TRBD1	CASSRGQGADATNEKLFF	TGCGCCAGCAGTCGTGGACAGGGGGCCGATGCAACTAATGAAAAACTGTTTTTT
TRBV18	TRBJ2-4	-	-	CASSQGLFGNIQYF	TGTGCCAGCTCACAGGGACTTTTCGGCAACATTCAGTACTTC
TRBV30	TRBJ1-1	-	-	CAWSVMNTEAFF	TGTGCCTGGAGTGTAATGAACACTGAAGCTTTCTTT
TRBV7-2	TRBJ1-5	-	-	CASSFIGGNQPQHF	TGTGCCAGCAGCTTTATAGGGGGGAATCAGCCCCAGCATTTT
TRBV4-1	TRBJ2-3	-	TRBD2	CASSQDPLAGGRTDTQYF	TGCGCCAGCAGCCAAGATCCCTTAGCGGGGGGGCGAACAGATACGCAGTATTTT
TRBV30	TRBJ2-7	few	TRBD1	CAWTPGTGAYEQYF	TGTGCCTGGACCCCCGGGACAGGGGCTTACGAGCAGTACTTC
TRBV7-9	TRBJ2-7	-	-	CASSAGVGITYEQYF	TGTGCCAGCAGCGCAGGAGTCGGGATCACCTACGAGCAGTACTTC
TRBV5-1	TRBJ2-7	-	TRBD1	CASSWGSGGSYEQYF	TGCGCCAGCAGCTGGGGGTCAGGGGGTTCCTACGAGCAGTACTTC
TRBV12-5	TRBJ1-1	once	-	CASAFMNTEAFF	TGTGCTAGTGCTTTCATGAACACTGAAGCTTTCTTT
TRBV2	TRBJ2-5	once	TRBD2	CASNAWVAGGPQETQYF	TGTGCCAGCAACGCTTGGGTAGCGGGGGGGCCTCAAGAGACCCAGTACTTC
TRBV2	TRBJ1-2	-	TRBD1	CASSEGQSGTGRGYTF	TGTGCCAGCAGTGAAGGCCAATCCGGGACAGGGCGCGGCTACACCTTC
TRBV29-1	TRBJ1-6	-	TRBD1	CSVGTGSNSPLHF	TGCAGCGTAGGGACAGGGAGTAATTCACCCCTCCACTTT
TRBV27	TRBJ1-1	-	-	CASSLGGLSEAFF	TGTGCCAGCAGTTTAGGAGGGTTAAGTGAAGCTTTCTTT
TRBV7-9	TRBJ2-1	-	-	CASSPTVAEQFF	TGTGCCAGCAGCCCGACAGTAGCTGAGCAGTTCTTC
TRBV30	TRBJ1-6	-	-	CAWNYDGGGNSPLHF	TGTGCCTGGAACTACGACGGGGGGGGGAATTCACCCCTCCACTTT
TRBV6-5	TRBJ1-1	-	TRBD1	CASNPGGLKDTEAFF	TGTGCCAGCAACCCAGGGGGGCTCAAGGACACTGAAGCTTTCTTT
TRBV2	TRBJ2-7	-	-	CASSESTSYEQYF	TGTGCCAGCAGTGAATCGACATCCTACGAGCAGTACTTC
TRBV4-1	TRBJ1-4	-	-	CASSQDAWEKLFF	TGCGCCAGCAGCCAAGATGCTTGGGAAAAACTGTTTTTT
TRBV10-2	TRBJ1-4	-	-	CATTGGEKKLFF	TGCGCCACGACGGGGGGCGAGAAAAAACTGTTTTTT